In this sample, the clone carrying this TCR beta chain turned up many times. MiXCR reprocessed the PCR reads for TCRdb. The data show approximately 13,000 clones, around an eighth seen once. This sample was taken from a study of metastatic and nonmetastatic thyroid tumors. No treatment of any kind had been given to any patient before thyroid surgery. Sequencing was carried out using blood. This clonotype originated in a female donor with papillary thyroid cancer or a benign thyroid nodule (not recorded which). Some clones in this sample may be carry-over from other donors' samples.

The CDR3 loop reads CASSLGQGGEQYF. The CDR3 DNA reads as TGTGCCAGCAGCTTAGGGCAGGGCGGGGAGCAGTACTTC. J is TRBJ2-7 and V is TRBV11-2, with D perhaps being TRBD1 or TRBD2 (5 bases each). Trimming took off 1 base at V and 7 bases at J, with 11 bases between the two ends. The CDR3 is 13 amino acids. Germline V lookup: CDR1 SGHAT, CDR2 FQNNGV. Full variable domain (outside the CDR3, taken from reference TRBV11-2 and TRBJ2-7): EAGVAQSPRYKIIEKRQSVAFWCNPISGHATLYWYQQILGQGPKLLIQFQNNGVVDDSQLPKDRFSAERLKGVDSTLKIQPAKLEDSAVYLCASSLGQGGEQYFGPGTRLTVT.